The clone carrying this TCR beta chain was picked up many times. Its antigen remains unknown. This sample is part of a study of T-cell reconstitution after alpha-beta-depleted transplantation in children. Study-wide results and limits: Surviving recipient T cells and thymic progenitors accounted for the high day-60 TCRbeta diversity observed in some patients. The study reportedly traced alpha-beta T cells about two months after transplant to several hundred expanded graft clones. Fresh T-cell production supplied most of the T-cell counts and diversity seen one year after transplant.

Trimming pared 6 bases from V and 4 bases from J, leaving 15 bases between. The CDR3 is 14 amino acids. CDR1 and CDR2 from the germline V gene are LGHDT and YNNKEL (reference sequence). Unique molecular identifiers were built into the TCRbeta library. TCRdb passed the PCR reads through MiXCR, listing each CDR3 protein once. The sample has about 300,000 distinct CDR3 sequences; 6.5% to 9% are singletons. The source was peripheral blood, collected 360 days after TCRalphabeta/CD19-depleted stem cell transplant. This clonotype was obtained from a female patient aged 2-9 years who had a stem cell transplant for Fanconi anemia, so the T cells may come from the graft donor. J is TRBJ2-5 and V is TRBV3-1; no firm D call. In DNA form, the CDR3 reads TGTGCCAGCAGTCCTAACCTAAAACGAGAGACCCAGTACTTC. This codes for CASSPNLKRETQYF.